Shown below are 10 T cell receptor beta chains from a single sample sequenced in a study of identical twins. TCRdb fed the 5' RACE reads into MiXCR, producing one record per CDR3 protein. This table has approximately 280,000 distinct CDR3 sequences, 6.5% to 9.5% appearing once. Another study also made use of these data, one on yellow fever vaccine responses in identical twins.

Specimen: memory (CD45RO+) T cells sorted from blood. The origin of the receptors is a woman between 18 and 29 years old in good health.

This clonotype was detected a few times. This rearrangement joins TRBV20-1 to TRBJ2-3; D not resolved. V lost 6 bases and J 2 bases, leaving 9 bases between the germline ends. CDR1 and CDR2 from the germline V gene are DFQATT and SNEGSKA (reference sequence). CDR3 length: 12 amino acids. The CDR3 DNA reads TGCAGTGCAGATTGGAACACAGATACGCAGTATTTT. Its protein is CSADWNTDTQYF.

As to this clonotype: This sequence may be a read error, since a much larger clone differs from it by one base. V usage is TRBV4-2 and J usage is TRBJ2-5, with 9 nucleotides matching TRBD2. This CDR3 is built from 17 residues. Germline loops: CDR1 LGHNA, CDR2 YNFKEQ. V lost 4 bases and J lost 5; bases outside the gene matches: 14. CDR3 residues: CASSLSRAGGKKETQYF. The CDR3 DNA follows: TGTGCCAGCAGCCTCTCTCGTGCGGGAGGGAAGAAGGAGACCCAGTACTTC.

This clonotype was counted ten times or more. The rearrangement uses TRBV7-8 and TRBJ2-3; D ambiguous. V gave up 4 bases and J gave up 2 bases, with 7 bases separating them. This CDR3 is built from 13 residues. Germline assignment: CDR1 SGHVS and CDR2 FQNEAQ. The CDR3 coding sequence is TGTGCCAGCAGCTCGTTGAACACAGATACGCAGTATTTT. It encodes CASSSLNTDTQYF.

The chain couples TRBV6-2 or TRBV6-3 to TRBJ2-4; 15 bases agree with TRBD2. Germline CDR1 is MNHEY and CDR2 is SVGEGT. CDR3 length: 19 amino acids. With V trimmed by 4 bases and J by 3 bases, 10 bases remained unmatched. Here the CDR3 reads CASSSLRGTSGRLKNIQYF. The CDR3 coding sequence is TGTGCCAGCAGTTCCCTTCGGGGGACTAGCGGGAGGCTCAAAAACATTCAGTACTTC.

This clonotype was detected ten times or more. The chain combines TRBV5-1 with TRBJ2-7; perhaps TRBD2 as D (6 bases). Germline CDR1 and CDR2: SGHRS and YFSETQ. The CDR3 sequence is 15 residues long. Trimming shortened V by 3 bases and J by 2 bases, and 15 bases separated the two germline ends. The CDR3, as DNA: TGCGCCAGCAGCTCTGGATGGGACTCCCCCTACGAGCAGTACTTC. It translates to CASSSGWDSPYEQYF. The entire variable domain, with the rest obtained from reference TRBV5-1 and TRBJ2-7, is as follows: KAGVTQTPRYLIKTRGQQVTLSCSPISGHRSVSWYQQTPGQGLQFLFEYFSETQRNKGNFPGRFSGRQFSNSRSEMNVSTLELGDSALYLCASSSGWDSPYEQYFGPGTRLTVT.

This clonotype was detected a few times. The genes are TRBV6-5 and TRBJ1-1; tentatively, D is TRBD1 (5 bases). V lost 5 bases to trimming and J lost 10 bases, with 11 bases between them. Per germline, CDR1 MNHEY and CDR2 SVGAGI. This CDR3 contains 11 residues. Here the CDR3 reads CASSANRRAFF. As DNA, the CDR3 is TGTGCCAGCAGTGCAAACAGGCGAGCTTTCTTT.

This clonotype occurred many times. V and J are TRBV20-1 and TRBJ1-5; no clear D. V shed 3 bases and J shed 2 bases, with 5 bases lying between them. The germline V gene encodes CDR1 DFQATT and CDR2 SNEGSKA (reference sequence). The CDR3 totals 12 residues. CDR3 amino acids: CSASQGNQPQHF. CDR3 nucleotide sequence: TGCAGTGCTAGCCAGGGCAATCAGCCCCAGCATTTT.

This clonotype occurred many times. This chain uses TRBV12-3 or TRBV12-4 with TRBJ1-5; D is unclear. The CDR3 totals 14 residues. V lost 6 bases to trimming and J lost 1 base, with 10 bases between them. The CDR3 loop reads CASRAMGSNQPQHF. CDR3 in DNA: TGTGCCAGCAGAGCGATGGGGAGCAATCAGCCCCAGCATTTT.

This clonotype was detected many times. The CDR3 protein is CAISDSGSSYNEQFF. The CDR3 DNA sequence: TGTGCCATCAGTGACAGTGGTAGCTCCTACAATGAGCAGTTCTTC. The chain carries TRBV10-3 and TRBJ2-1; D not resolved. Trimming cost V 3 bases and J 0 bases, with 9 bases left between them. The CDR3 sequence is 15 residues long. CDR1 ENHRY and CDR2 SYGVKD come from the germline V gene.

This clonotype was found many times. The chain uses TRBV10-3 and TRBJ2-7, with D maybe TRBD1 (5 bases). V lost 4 bases and J lost 3, with 7 bases in between. There are 12 residues in the CDR3. Germline V lookup: CDR1 ENHRY, CDR2 SYGVKD. The CDR3 DNA reads TGTGCCATCAGTGCAACAGGCTACGAGCAGTACGTC. Its translation: CAISATGYEQYV.